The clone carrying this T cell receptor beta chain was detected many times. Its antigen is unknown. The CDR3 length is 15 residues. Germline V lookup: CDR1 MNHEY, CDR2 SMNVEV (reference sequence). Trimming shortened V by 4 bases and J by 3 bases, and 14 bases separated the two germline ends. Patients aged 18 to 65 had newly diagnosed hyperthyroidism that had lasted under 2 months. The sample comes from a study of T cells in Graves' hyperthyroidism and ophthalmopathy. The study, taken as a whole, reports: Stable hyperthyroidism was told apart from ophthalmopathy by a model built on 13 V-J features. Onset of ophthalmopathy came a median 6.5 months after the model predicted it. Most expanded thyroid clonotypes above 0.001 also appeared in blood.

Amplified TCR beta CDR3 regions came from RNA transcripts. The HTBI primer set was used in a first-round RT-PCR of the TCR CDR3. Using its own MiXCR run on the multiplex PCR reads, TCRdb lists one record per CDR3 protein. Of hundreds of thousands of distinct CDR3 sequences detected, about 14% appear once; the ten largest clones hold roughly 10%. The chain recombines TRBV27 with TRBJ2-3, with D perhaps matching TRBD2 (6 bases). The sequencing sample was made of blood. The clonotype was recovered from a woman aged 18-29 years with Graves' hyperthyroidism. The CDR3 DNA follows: TGTGCCAGCAGTTGGCGGGATGGGGGAACAGATACGCAGTATTTT. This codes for CASSWRDGGTDTQYF.